This passage covers 2 T cell receptor beta chains from one sample sequenced in a study of blood T cell repertoires in COVID-19. This table comes from immunoSEQ multiplex PCR, and its TCRdb copy is limited to in-frame clones, with some not included. The repertoire holds under 130,000 clones, with approximately 84% as singletons. The sample comprised peripheral blood. The source of these receptors is a human donor in a cohort sampled during active COVID-19.

The chain employs TRBV6-2 or TRBV6-3 and TRBJ2-7; 9 bases fit TRBD2. With 5 bases clipped from V and 1 base from J, the junction kept 6 bases outside the gene matches. The CDR3 totals 15 residues. CDR1 and CDR2 from the germline V gene are MNHEY and SVGEGT. The CDR3 protein is CASSAGLARSYEQYF. As DNA, the CDR3 is TGTGCCAGCAGTGCCGGACTAGCGCGATCCTACGAGCAGTACTTC.

The V gene is TRBV5-4, the J gene TRBJ2-3; possible D gene TRBD2, 6 bases. Germline V gives CDR1 SGHNT, CDR2 YYREEE (reference sequence). Trimming left V 0 bases short and J 8 bases short, with 10 bases between. The length of the CDR3 is 13 residues. The CDR3 is CASSLDMRGTQYF. Here the CDR3 DNA reads TGTGCCAGCAGCTTGGATATGCGGGGTACGCAGTATTTT. Complete variable domain (other parts from reference TRBV5-4 and TRBJ2-3): ETGVTQSPTHLIKTRGQQVTLRCSSQSGHNTVSWYQQALGQGPQFIFQYYREEENGRGNFPPRFSGLQFPNYSSELNVNALELDDSALYLCASSLDMRGTQYFGPGTRLTVL.